The next 17 T cell receptor beta chains were all read from a single sample in a study of a mutant IDH1 vaccine in newly diagnosed glioma. TCRdb's copy holds only in-frame clones and misses some; the assay was immunoSEQ multiplex PCR. The top ten hold 2% to 2.5% of the sample, which has around 78,000 clones, around 85% seen once. Time point given: week 23, last vaccination. Doses consisted of 300 ug of mutant IDH1 20-mer peptide each, paired with topical imiquimod. Which antigens these TCRs recognize remains unknown. This specimen consisted of PBMCs, obtained from a glioma patient whose treatment included an IDH1 peptide vaccine. These receptor sequences come from a man between 25 and 39 years old with glioma. Some clones in this sample may be carry-over from other donors' samples.

This rearrangement joins TRBV5-6 to TRBJ1-1; D ambiguous. Trimming shortened V by 0 bases and J by 3 bases, and 3 bases separated the two germline ends. Germline V lookup: CDR1 SGHDT, CDR2 YYEEEE. This CDR3 spans 12 amino acids. The CDR3 DNA follows: TGTGCCAGCAGCTTGGGGTACACTGAAGCTTTCTTT. As protein: CASSLGYTEAFF.

The chain links TRBV5-1 to TRBJ2-1, with TRBD2 matching 13 bases. The CDR3 totals 16 residues. Germline V gene lookup returns CDR1 SGHRS and CDR2 YFSETQ. V shed 2 bases, J shed 9 bases, and the junction held 8 bases outside the gene matches. CDR3 DNA: TGCGCCAGCAGCTTAATACTAGCGGGAGGGCCTGGTGAGCAGTTCTTC. It translates to CASSLILAGGPGEQFF.

This chain joins TRBV11-2 and TRBJ2-3, with 14 bases aligning to TRBD2. This CDR3 is built from 15 residues. V trimming: 10 bases; J trimming: 4 bases; junction bases outside the gene matches: 7. Germline V lookup: CDR1 SGHAT, CDR2 FQNNGV. For the CDR3, the DNA is TGTGCCAACCAGGGACTAGCGGGAGTATCAGATACGCAGTATTTT. Amino acid sequence: CANQGLAGVSDTQYF.

The chain combines TRBV30 with TRBJ2-1; TRBD2 aligns across 7 bases. The V gene end was trimmed by 4 bases and the J gene end by 8 bases; junction bases not matched to a gene: 5. This CDR3 spans 12 amino acids. Germline V gene data show CDR1 as GTSNPN and CDR2 as SVGIG (reference sequence). CDR3 in DNA: TGTGCCTGGAAGGGAGGGCCCCATGAGCAGTTCTTC. Translation: CAWKGGPHEQFF. Complete variable domain (other parts from reference TRBV30 and TRBJ2-1): SQTIHQWPATLVQPVGSPLSLECTVEGTSNPNLYWYRQAAGRGLQLLFYSVGIGQISSEVPQNLSASRPQDRQFILSSKKLLLSDSGFYLCAWKGGPHEQFFGPGTRLTVL.

The chain recombines TRBV7-9 with TRBJ1-1, with unresolved D. The CDR3 totals 11 residues. V was clipped by 5 bases and J by 5 bases, with 6 bases between them. The germline V gene has CDR1 SEHNR and CDR2 FQNEAQ (reference sequence). CDR3 sequence reads: CASSPATEAFF. CDR3 in DNA: TGTGCCAGCAGCCCAGCAACTGAAGCTTTCTTT.

The chain joins TRBV27 to TRBJ1-2, with D tentatively TRBD1 (6 bases). Trimming left V 2 bases short and J 7 bases short, with 29 bases between. From germline, CDR1 is MNHEY and CDR2 SMNVEV (reference sequence). The length of the CDR3 is 19 residues. The CDR3 sequence is CASSLRHSTTTGLRTGYTF. The CDR3 DNA is TGTGCCAGCAGTTTACGACACAGTACGACTACAGGGTTAAGAACTGGCTACACCTTC.

The rearrangement joins TRBV28 to TRBJ1-2; D is perhaps TRBD1 (5 bases). The CDR3 is made up of 15 amino acids. V lost 5 bases and J 2 bases, leaving 15 bases between the germline ends. Germline CDR1 MDHEN, CDR2 SYDVKM. The chain's CDR3 is CASSGVREVNYGYTF. In DNA form, the CDR3 reads TGTGCCAGCAGTGGGGTCAGGGAAGTAAACTATGGCTACACCTTC.

This clone was observed a single time. The chain is built from TRBV6-5 and TRBJ2-7, with D perhaps TRBD1 (5 bases). This CDR3 has 14 residues. Trimming shortened V by 0 bases and J by 5 bases, and 11 bases separated the two germline ends. Germline assignment: CDR1 MNHEY and CDR2 SVGAGI. The CDR3 is CASSYSGQGDEQYF. CDR3 nucleotides: TGTGCCAGCAGTTACTCGGGGCAGGGCGACGAGCAGTACTTC.

The J gene is TRBJ1-5, the V gene TRBV27, with D maybe TRBD1 (5 bases). The ends were cut back, 5 bases at V and 5 bases at J, with 10 bases in the middle. CDR1 MNHEY and CDR2 SMNVEV come from the germline V gene (reference sequence). CDR3 length equals 13 residues. CDR3 in DNA: TGTGCCAGCAGTGCGGGACCGCATCAGCCCCAGCATTTT. The encoded protein is CASSAGPHQPQHF.

The V call is TRBV11-3, the J call TRBJ2-1; TRBD2 aligns across 11 bases. The CDR3 is 20 amino acids. V shed 1 base and J 8 bases; nucleotides not matched to a gene: 19. From germline, CDR1 is SGHNT and CDR2 YENEEA. The CDR3 DNA reads as TGTGCCAGCAGCTTAGGTTGGGGCGGCCAAACTAGCGGGGGTCGCTATGAGCAGTTCTTC. Translation gives CASSLGWGGQTSGGRYEQFF.

This clone was detected once. The rearrangement joins TRBV28 to TRBJ2-5; 16 nucleotides line up with TRBD2. Losses at the gene ends were 6 bases for V and 0 bases for J; bases not matched to a gene: 10. This CDR3 is 19 amino acids long. CDR1 is MDHEN, CDR2 SYDVKM, per germline. CDR3 DNA: TGTGCCAGCAGAAAGTCACCGGGACTAGCGGGAGGGTACCAAGAGACCCAGTACTTC. Residues: CASRKSPGLAGGYQETQYF. The complete variable domain, with remaining parts taken from reference TRBV28 and TRBJ2-5, reads DVKVTQSSRYLVKRTGEKVFLECVQDMDHENMFWYRQDPGLGLRLIYFSYDVKMKEKGDIPEGYSVSREKKERFSLILESASTNQTSMYLCASRKSPGLAGGYQETQYFGPGTRLLVL.

The chain combines TRBV9 with TRBJ2-7; D may correspond to TRBD1 or TRBD2 (5 bases each). This CDR3 has 14 residues. Trimming removed 4 bases at V and 2 bases at J, with 13 bases between. The germline CDR1 and CDR2 sequences are SGDLS and YYNGEE. In nucleotides, the CDR3 is TGTGCCAGCAGCACTGGGACGGGAACCTACGAGCAGTACTTC. Its translation is CASSTGTGTYEQYF. The whole variable domain, filled in from reference TRBV9 and TRBJ2-7, reads DSGVTQTPKHLITATGQRVTLRCSPRSGDLSVYWYQQSLDQGLQFLIQYYNGEERAKGNILERFSAQQFPDLHSELNLSSLELGDSALYFCASSTGTGTYEQYFGPGTRLTVT.

This clone was seen only once. V gene TRBV28 combines with J gene TRBJ1-2; D gene unclear. CDR3 size: 16 residues. Germline CDR1 is MDHEN and CDR2 is SYDVKM. V lost 6 bases and J lost 0, with 17 bases in between. The DNA for the CDR3 is TGTGCCAGCAGCCCGGTTCCCCAATCAGCTAACTATGGCTACACCTTC. The encoded protein is CASSPVPQSANYGYTF.

This clone was seen once. J is TRBJ2-3 and V is TRBV5-1, with 8 bases matching TRBD1. This CDR3 comprises 15 residues. Germline loops: CDR1 SGHRS, CDR2 YFSETQ. V shed 4 bases, J shed 0 bases, and the junction held 4 bases outside the gene matches. DNA of the CDR3: TGCGCCAGCAGCCAACAGGGGGTTAGCACAGATACGCAGTATTTT. It specifies CASSQQGVSTDTQYF.

V usage is TRBV28 and J usage is TRBJ1-5; tentatively, D is TRBD1 (5 bases). The CDR3 has 16 residues. Trimming cost V 2 bases and J 6 bases, with 17 bases left between them. Per the germline V gene, CDR1 is MDHEN and CDR2 is SYDVKM. The CDR3 DNA is TGTGCCAGCAGTTTAAAGCGTGGGACTAAGGGTCAGCCCCAGCATTTT. Its protein is CASSLKRGTKGQPQHF.

This clone was seen once. This chain connects TRBV20-1 to TRBJ1-1; D uncertain. Germline CDR1 and CDR2: DFQATT and SNEGSKA (reference sequence). The CDR3 runs 11 residues. V shed 3 bases and J shed 5 bases, with 7 bases lying between them. The CDR3 coding sequence is TGCAGTGCTAGTTGGGGTACTGAAGCTTTCTTT. Translating gives CSASWGTEAFF.

In this sample, this clone is medium-sized (0.01 to 0.1%). The gene calls are TRBV11-1 and TRBJ1-1, with 9 bases fitting TRBD1. Trimming cost V 1 base and J 11 bases; bases outside gene matches: 8. The CDR3 extends over 14 amino acids. Per germline, CDR1 SGHAT and CDR2 FQDESV (reference sequence). In nucleotides, the CDR3 is TGTGCCAGCAGCTTAGGACAGGGGGATCTGGAGGCTTTCTTT. Protein: CASSLGQGDLEAFF.